The rows below give T cell receptor beta chains drawn from one sample of a study of blood T cell repertoires in COVID-19. Clones were read by immunoSEQ multiplex PCR, and TCRdb kept only the in-frame ones, dropping some. The top ten hold 0.8% to 1% of the sample, which has about 110,000 clones, approximately 80% seen once. Sequenced input: peripheral blood. Receptors originate from a woman in her 70s with acute or convalescent COVID-19. Each CDR3 is given with its conserved first and last residue. The D gene is left open where the match is weak. Clone size is not always given. Where it is, it says once, few, many or a class for expanded clones.

d_call	clone_size	v_call	j_call	cdr3_aa	cdr3_nt
.	.	TRBV5-1	TRBJ2-5	CASSARGGQETQYF	TGCGCCAGCAGCGCACGTGGCGGACAAGAGACCCAGTACTTC
.	once	TRBV7-7	TRBJ2-4	CASSFLVRQAWNIQYF	TGTGCCAGCAGCTTCTTGGTGCGCCAGGCTTGGAACATTCAGTACTTC
.	.	TRBV3-1/TRBV3-2	TRBJ2-5	CASSQAETQYF	TGTGCCAGCAGCCAAGCGGAGACCCAGTACTTC
TRBD1	few	TRBV27	TRBJ2-1	CASSLWGQGEVF	TGTGCCAGCAGTTTATGGGGACAGGGTGAGGTCTTC
.	.	TRBV6-5	TRBJ1-6	CAASQSGSYNSPLHF	TGTGCCGCGTCCCAGAGCGGCTCCTATAATTCACCCCTCCACTTT
.	.	TRBV2	TRBJ1-4	CASSLQGVTNEKLFF	TGTGCCAGCAGTTTACAGGGTGTAACTAATGAAAAACTGTTTTTT
.	.	TRBV2	TRBJ2-3	CASSLITDTQYF	TGTGCCAGCAGTTTAATCACAGATACGCAGTATTTT
.	.	TRBV25-1	TRBJ2-7	CASSEYGDLGEQYF	TGTGCCAGCAGTGAATATGGAGATTTGGGCGAGCAGTACTTC
.	.	TRBV7-9	TRBJ2-2	CASRIDSYTGELFF	TGTGCCAGCAGGATAGACAGCTACACCGGGGAGCTGTTTTTT
TRBD1	few	TRBV10-1	TRBJ1-1	CASSTGTGHAFF	TGCGCCAGCAGTACCGGGACAGGACACGCTTTCTTT
TRBD1	.	TRBV5-1	TRBJ1-1	CASSLADRVGTEAFF	TGCGCCAGCAGCTTGGCCGACAGGGTAGGGACTGAAGCTTTCTTT
TRBD1	.	TRBV6-6	TRBJ1-1	CASSYRDSYTEAFF	TGTGCCAGCAGTTACCGGGACAGTTACACTGAAGCTTTCTTT